The next 21 T cell receptor beta chains were all read from a single sample in a study of blood T cell repertoires in COVID-19. Assay: immunoSEQ multiplex PCR; the TCRdb copy retains only in-frame clones and omits some. The sample shows 90,000 to 100,000 clones, roughly 90% of them seen only once. The sample was peripheral blood. Receptors were obtained from a man aged 60 to 75 with COVID-19, enrolled during active disease.

This chain uses TRBV5-1 with TRBJ1-1; D not certain. In germline, CDR1 is SGHRS, CDR2 YFSETQ. V dropped 4 bases and J dropped 6 bases, with 16 bases sitting between them. This CDR3 spans 14 amino acids. The CDR3 reads CASSPPIRKSEAFF. DNA of the CDR3: TGCGCCAGCAGCCCTCCCATCAGGAAATCTGAAGCTTTCTTT.

The V gene is TRBV11-2, the J gene TRBJ1-2, with D maybe TRBD1 (5 bases). The CDR3 length is 15 residues. V gave up 0 bases and J gave up 7 bases, with 15 bases separating them. Germline values: CDR1 SGHAT, CDR2 FQNNGV. DNA for the CDR3: TGTGCCAGCAGCTTAGATCGAAGGCAGGGAGGTGGCTACACCTTC. Amino acids: CASSLDRRQGGGYTF.

This clone was observed a single time. This chain joins TRBV12-3 or TRBV12-4 and TRBJ1-4; possibly TRBD1 for D (5 bases). V was trimmed by 6 bases and J by 12 bases, leaving 17 bases between them. There are 13 residues in the CDR3. CDR3: CASRLTQGFQLFF. The DNA for the CDR3 is TGTGCCAGCAGACTAACCCAGGGCTTCCAACTGTTTTTT.

The V and J genes are TRBV19 and TRBJ2-7, with TRBD2 matching 10 bases. CDR1 LNHDA and CDR2 SQIVND come from the germline V gene (reference sequence). J was trimmed by 3 bases and V by 5 bases; bases with no gene match: 4. The CDR3 sequence is 14 residues long. In nucleotides, the CDR3 is TGTGCCAGTAGTTCCCCTAGCGGGAGCTACGAGCAGTACTTC. It encodes CASSSPSGSYEQYF.

This chain connects TRBV2 to TRBJ1-4; D is perhaps TRBD1 (6 bases). Trimming took 6 bases from V and 3 from J, leaving 14 bases between them. CDR3 length equals 15 residues. From germline, CDR1 is SNHLY and CDR2 FYNNEI. CDR3 coding DNA: TGTGCCAGCAGCCTTCAGGGGATCCCTAATGAAAAACTGTTTTTT. Its protein is CASSLQGIPNEKLFF.

The chain joins TRBV6-6 to TRBJ2-2; the D gene is possibly TRBD1 (6 bases). V shed 7 bases and J shed 5 bases, with 11 bases lying between them. The germline V gene has CDR1 MNHNY and CDR2 SVGAGI (reference sequence). This CDR3 region has 13 residues. The CDR3 region has the DNA TGTGCCAGCACCAAGGGGGATACCGGGGAGCTGTTTTTT. Translating it yields CASTKGDTGELFF.

The J gene is TRBJ2-2, the V gene TRBV9; TRBD1 agrees at 10 bases. The junction had 8 bases not matched to a gene; V was cut back by 4 bases and J by 8 bases. The CDR3 contains 15 residues. Germline V gives CDR1 SGDLS, CDR2 YYNGEE. The CDR3 DNA is TGTGCCAGCAGCCTGTTGACAGGGGGCATAGGGGAGCTGTTTTTT. Encoded protein: CASSLLTGGIGELFF.

CDR3 sequence (DNA): TGCGCCAGCAGTTTTCCGGGACAGATCACAGATACGCAGTATTTT. Protein: CASSFPGQITDTQYF. The chain links TRBV5-1 to TRBJ2-3; 7 nucleotides agree with TRBD1. The germline gives CDR1 SGHRS, CDR2 YFSETQ. With V trimmed by 5 bases and J by 2 bases, 8 bases remained unmatched. CDR3 length: 15 residues. Using reference TRBV5-1 and TRBJ2-3 for the parts outside the CDR3, the full variable domain is KAGVTQTPRYLIKTRGQQVTLSCSPISGHRSVSWYQQTPGQGLQFLFEYFSETQRNKGNFPGRFSGRQFSNSRSEMNVSTLELGDSALYLCASSFPGQITDTQYFGPGTRLTVL.

The chain employs TRBV2 and TRBJ2-3; no clear D. The V gene's germline CDR1 is SNHLY and CDR2 FYNNEI. The V and J ends lost 8 bases and 0 bases respectively, with 12 bases between them. CDR3 size: 14 residues. CDR3 in amino acids: CASSGRLSTDTQYF. In nucleotides, the CDR3 is TGTGCCAGCTCGGGTCGGTTGAGCACAGATACGCAGTATTTT. Full variable domain (remainder filled in from reference TRBV2 and TRBJ2-3): EPEVTQTPSHQVTQMGQEVILRCVPISNHLYFYWYRQILGQKVEFLVSFYNNEISEKSEIFDDQFSVERPDGSNFTLKIRSTKLEDSAMYFCASSGRLSTDTQYFGPGTRLTVL.

The rearrangement uses TRBV30 and TRBJ1-4; D might be TRBD1 (6 bases). The CDR3 contains 12 residues. Looked up from germline, CDR1 is GTSNPN and CDR2 is SVGIG (reference sequence). Trimming pared 8 bases from V and 6 bases from J, leaving 13 bases between. CDR3 amino acids: CAGTNSDEKLFF. The CDR3 nucleotides read TGTGCCGGGACAAACTCGGATGAAAAACTGTTTTTT.

The chain combines TRBV7-2 with TRBJ1-2; 7 bases agree with TRBD1. CDR3 length: 15 residues. V was pared by 8 bases and J by 1 base, with 10 bases of the junction left unmatched. The germline CDR1 and CDR2 sequences are SGHTA and FQGNSA. CDR3: CASATRGSVNYGYTF. Here the CDR3 DNA reads TGTGCCAGCGCTACCAGGGGGTCGGTTAACTATGGCTACACCTTC.

The V and J genes are TRBV29-1 and TRBJ2-2; a possible D gene is TRBD1 (6 bases). This CDR3 comprises 16 residues. V shed 7 bases and J shed 0 bases, with 18 bases lying between them. Germline V gene data show CDR1 as SQVTM and CDR2 as ANQGSEA. As DNA, the CDR3 is TGCAGCGCCGAGTCCAGGGGTACCACGAACACCGGGGAGCTGTTTTTT. Translated: CSAESRGTTNTGELFF.

This clone was found once. The rearrangement links TRBV7-8 to TRBJ2-5; 7 positions agree with TRBD2. The J segment lost 2 bases and the V segment lost 5 bases, leaving 8 bases of the junction unmatched. CDR1 and CDR2 from the germline V gene are SGHVS and FQNEAQ. CDR3 length equals 15 residues. The CDR3 is CASSGRLAIQETQYF. The CDR3 coding sequence is TGTGCCAGCAGCGGACGACTAGCCATACAAGAGACCCAGTACTTC.

The chain uses TRBV2 and TRBJ1-6; TRBD1 might be the D (6 bases). Trimming pared 6 bases from V and 7 bases from J, leaving 10 bases between. The V gene's germline CDR1 is SNHLY and CDR2 FYNNEI. This CDR3 region has 13 residues. The CDR3 DNA reads TGTGCCAGCAGGGGGGCATGGAATTCACCCCTCCACTTT. This codes for CASRGAWNSPLHF. The complete variable domain, with remaining parts taken from reference TRBV2 and TRBJ1-6, reads EPEVTQTPSHQVTQMGQEVILRCVPISNHLYFYWYRQILGQKVEFLVSFYNNEISEKSEIFDDQFSVERPDGSNFTLKIRSTKLEDSAMYFCASRGAWNSPLHFGNGTRLTVT.

The sample holds many counts of this clone. The chain couples TRBV6-5 to TRBJ2-2, with TRBD2 identical over 7 bases. Germline values: CDR1 MNHEY, CDR2 SVGAGI. Trimming took 2 bases from V and 6 from J; bases not matched to a gene: 0. The CDR3 extends over 13 amino acids. The CDR3 region has the DNA TGTGCCAGCAGTTACGGACTAGCCGGGGAGCTGTTTTTT. Encoded protein: CASSYGLAGELFF.

The chain uses TRBV14 and TRBJ2-3; 7 nucleotides line up with TRBD2. V shed 0 bases and J 0 bases; nucleotides not matched to a gene: 3. The CDR3 totals 16 residues. From germline, CDR1 is SGHDN and CDR2 FVKESK. The CDR3 is CASSQEAGPSTDTQYF. The DNA of the CDR3 is TGTGCCAGCAGCCAAGAAGCGGGGCCAAGCACAGATACGCAGTATTTT.

The chain joins TRBV6-6 to TRBJ1-1; no reliable D call. The CDR3 extends over 12 amino acids. Germline values: CDR1 MNHNY, CDR2 SVGAGI (reference sequence). V shed 8 bases and J shed 6 bases, with 13 bases lying between them. The CDR3 nucleotides are TGTGCCAGCTCCTCACGGTTAGCTGAAGCTTTCTTT. This gives the protein CASSSRLAEAFF.

The rearrangement uses TRBV19 and TRBJ1-2; D uncertain. CDR3 size: 13 residues. Trimming took off 3 bases at V and 6 bases at J, with 11 bases between the two ends. Germline V CDR1 and CDR2: LNHDA, SQIVND (reference sequence). In DNA form, the CDR3 reads TGTGCCAGTAGTATTTACCTCGGGGATGGCTACACCTTC. This gives the protein CASSIYLGDGYTF.

V is TRBV13 and J is TRBJ2-4, with 7 bases that match TRBD1. CDR3 length: 16 amino acids. Germline CDR1 reads PRHDT; CDR2 reads FYEKMQ (reference sequence). V shed 4 bases, J shed 0 bases, and the junction held 6 bases outside the gene matches. The CDR3 sequence: CASSWPTGAAKNIQYF. The CDR3 region has the DNA TGTGCCAGCAGCTGGCCAACAGGGGCAGCCAAAAACATTCAGTACTTC.

V gene TRBV29-1 combines with J gene TRBJ1-1, with TRBD1 as a possible D gene (6 bases). Trimming removed 6 bases from V and 4 bases from J, with 15 bases in between. CDR3 length: 13 residues. Germline CDR1 SQVTM, CDR2 ANQGSEA. CDR3 bases: TGCAGCGTCCACAACAGGGCGGGCACTGAAGCTTTCTTT. Translated, it gives CSVHNRAGTEAFF.

The chain is built from TRBV14 and TRBJ2-3, with D perhaps TRBD2 (6 bases). Per germline, CDR1 SGHDN and CDR2 FVKESK. The CDR3 covers 19 residues. V was trimmed by 0 bases and J by 2 bases, leaving 21 bases between them. CDR3 protein: CASSQDWAGSNPITDTQYF. CDR3 sequence (DNA): TGTGCCAGCAGCCAAGATTGGGCGGGATCGAACCCTATCACAGATACGCAGTATTTT.